A selection of T cell receptor beta chains follows, all from one sample in a study of T cell responses to AZD1222 COVID-19 vaccine. Libraries were prepared by immunoSEQ multiplex PCR; TCRdb keeps only in-frame clonotypes and omits some of them. The sample has 210,000 or so clones, around 94% seen once; the top ten hold over 1.5%. The specimen comprised peripheral blood, sampled 28 days after the second dose of the MenACWY control vaccine. These TCRs come from an adult who received the MenACWY meningococcal vaccine as a control. Both conserved end residues are trimmed from each CDR3.

CDR3 protein: ASSVAQVGANYGYT; V gene: TRBV9
CDR3 protein: ASSGQGQSNQPQH; V gene: TRBV2
CDR3 protein: AIESGDAYGYT; V gene: TRBV10-3
CDR3 protein: ASNPGTGYEQY; V gene: TRBV10-2
CDR3 protein: ASSPGTDYEQY; V gene: TRBV4-3
CDR3 protein: ASSPVDIPGDTEAF; V gene: TRBV18
CDR3 protein: ASRQVNWRGGYNSPLH; V gene: TRBV28
CDR3 protein: ASSELSGGLQETQY; V gene: TRBV6-1
CDR3 protein: ASSLYGTRASYEQY; V gene: TRBV28
CDR3 protein: ASSQARPGRYTEAF; V gene: TRBV14